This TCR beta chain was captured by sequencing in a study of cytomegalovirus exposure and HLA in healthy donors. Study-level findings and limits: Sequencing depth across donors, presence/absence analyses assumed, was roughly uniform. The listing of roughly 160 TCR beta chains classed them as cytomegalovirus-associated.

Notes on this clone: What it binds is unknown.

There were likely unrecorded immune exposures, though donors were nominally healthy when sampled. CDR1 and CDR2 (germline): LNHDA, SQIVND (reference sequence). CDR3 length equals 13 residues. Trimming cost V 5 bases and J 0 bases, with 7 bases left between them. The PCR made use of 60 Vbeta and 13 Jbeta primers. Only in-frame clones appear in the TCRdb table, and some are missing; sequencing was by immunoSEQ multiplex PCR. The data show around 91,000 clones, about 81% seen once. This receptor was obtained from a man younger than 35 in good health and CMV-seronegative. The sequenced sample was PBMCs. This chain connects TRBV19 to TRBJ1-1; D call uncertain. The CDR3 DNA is TGTGCCAGTAGTCCGACACTGAACACTGAAGCTTTCTTT. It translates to CASSPTLNTEAFF. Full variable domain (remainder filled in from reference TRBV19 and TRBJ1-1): DGGITQSPKYLFRKEGQNVTLSCEQNLNHDAMYWYRQDPGQGLRLIYYSQIVNDFQKGDIAEGYSVSREKKESFPLTVTSAQKNPTAFYLCASSPTLNTEAFFGQGTRLTVV.